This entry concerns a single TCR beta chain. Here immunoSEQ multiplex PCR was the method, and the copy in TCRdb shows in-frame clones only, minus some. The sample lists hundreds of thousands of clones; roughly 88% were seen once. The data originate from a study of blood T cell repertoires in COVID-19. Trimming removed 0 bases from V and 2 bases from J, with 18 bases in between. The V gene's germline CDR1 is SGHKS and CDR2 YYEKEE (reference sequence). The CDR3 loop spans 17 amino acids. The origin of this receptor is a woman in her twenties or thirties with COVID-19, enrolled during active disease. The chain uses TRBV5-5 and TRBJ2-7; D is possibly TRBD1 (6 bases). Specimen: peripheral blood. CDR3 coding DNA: TGTGCCAGCAGCTTGGCCTCAGGGGTAAGGGGGACCTACGAGCAGTACTTC. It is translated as CASSLASGVRGTYEQYF. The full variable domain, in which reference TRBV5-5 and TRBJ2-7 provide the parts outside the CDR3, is DAGVTQSPTHLIKTRGQQVTLRCSPISGHKSVSWYQQVLGQGPQFIFQYYEKEERGRGNFPDRFSARQFPNYSSELNVNALLLGDSALYLCASSLASGVRGTYEQYFGPGTRLTVT.